Below are 30 T cell receptor beta chains sequenced from a single sample in a study of blood T cell repertoires in COVID-19 (dated by TCRdb to about 2020). The library was produced with the immunoSEQ multiplex PCR assay. TCRdb stores this immuneACCESS table with in-frame sequences only. Part of the clones is absent; in the studies checked, under half of the shortfall reflects unresolved V genes, and no reason is known for the rest. The sample table shows 90,000 to 110,000 clones, and around 81% are seen once. Less than 45% of the sample rests with the top ten. Sequenced sample: peripheral blood. These receptors originate from an elderly man with acute or convalescent COVID-19.

The chain combines TRBV19 with TRBJ1-5, with a tentative D call TRBD1 (5 bases). The V gene lost 5 bases and the J gene lost 6 bases, with 14 bases spanning the gap. CDR1 is LNHDA, CDR2 SQIVND, per germline (reference sequence). This CDR3 has 14 residues. CDR3 loop: CASSLSPGRQPQHF. CDR3 coding DNA: TGTGCCAGTAGTCTGAGCCCAGGGCGTCAGCCCCAGCATTTT.

This clone has just one count. This chain's CDR3 is CASSLSSGYNEQFF. The CDR3 DNA reads as TGCGCCAGCAGCTTGTCTAGCGGTTACAATGAGCAGTTCTTC. The rearrangement joins TRBV5-1 to TRBJ2-1; 7 positions match TRBD2. The CDR3 contains 14 residues. The trim removed 1 base at V and 4 bases at J, leaving 2 bases unmatched. The germline V gene encodes CDR1 SGHRS and CDR2 YFSETQ. Full variable domain (rest looked up from reference TRBV5-1 and TRBJ2-1): KAGVTQTPRYLIKTRGQQVTLSCSPISGHRSVSWYQQTPGQGLQFLFEYFSETQRNKGNFPGRFSGRQFSNSRSEMNVSTLELGDSALYLCASSLSSGYNEQFFGPGTRLTVL.

The V and J genes are TRBV13 and TRBJ1-4, with a possible D match to TRBD1 (5 bases). Germline lookup yields CDR1 PRHDT and CDR2 FYEKMQ (reference sequence). V gave up 5 bases and J gave up 7 bases, with 14 bases separating them. This CDR3 spans 14 amino acids. The chain's CDR3 is CASSLGLPGEKLFF. CDR3 nucleotides: TGTGCCAGCAGCCTGGGACTCCCAGGTGAAAAACTGTTTTTT.

CDR3 in amino acids: CASRGQANTGNTIYF. DNA for the CDR3: TGTGCCAGCAGAGGACAGGCAAATACTGGAAACACCATATATTTT. The rearrangement joins TRBV27 to TRBJ1-3, with TRBD1 matching 7 bases. J lost 2 bases, V lost 6 bases, and 7 bases had no gene match. This CDR3 region has 15 residues. CDR1 MNHEY and CDR2 SMNVEV come from the germline V gene (reference sequence).

This chain connects TRBV18 to TRBJ1-1, with 9 positions matching TRBD1. The CDR3 covers 15 residues. Trimming at V came to 3 bases and at J to 6 bases, leaving 8 bases not matched to a gene. Per germline, CDR1 KGHSH and CDR2 LQKENI. CDR3 sequence (DNA): TGTGCCAGCTCACCCATACTACAGGGGGCCGCTGAAGCTTTCTTT. It codes for CASSPILQGAAEAFF.

Remarks on this clone: A junction boundary mismatches the germline segment, possibly from a read error. This sequence joins TRBV19 and TRBJ2-2; TRBD1 matches 7 bases. The CDR3 consists of 15 residues. The germline V gene has CDR1 LNHDA and CDR2 SQIVND (reference sequence). The CDR3 nucleotides read TGTGCCAGTAAGAGCGACAGGGCGAATACCGGGGAGCTGTTTTTT. It encodes CASKSDRANTGELFF. Full variable domain (rest looked up from reference TRBV19 and TRBJ2-2): DGGITQSPKYLFRKEGQNVTLSCEQNLNHDAMYWYRQDPGQGLRLIYYSQIVNDFQKGDIAEGYSVSREKKESFPLTVTSAQKNPTAFYLCASKSDRANTGELFFGEGSRLTVL.

J is TRBJ2-1 and V is TRBV19; 15 positions match TRBD2. The CDR3 consists of 16 residues. Germline V CDR1 and CDR2: LNHDA, SQIVND (reference sequence). The junction had 9 bases not matched to a gene; V was cut back by 6 bases and J by 9 bases. The CDR3 DNA sequence: TGTGCCAGTAGGGGACTAGCGGGAGGCCGGTCTCGTGAGCAGTTCTTC. Protein sequence: CASRGLAGGRSREQFF.

The V gene is TRBV7-2, the J gene TRBJ2-1; D not resolved. V was cut by 2 bases and J by 0 bases, with 8 bases left in between. The CDR3 is 15 residues long. Per the germline V gene, CDR1 is SGHTA and CDR2 is FQGNSA. The CDR3 DNA reads TGTGCCAGCAGCTTAATGGCAGGCTCCTACAATGAGCAGTTCTTC. Amino acids: CASSLMAGSYNEQFF.

The chain combines TRBV11-1 with TRBJ1-1; TRBD1 agrees at 8 bases. This CDR3 is 14 amino acids long. V lost 3 bases to trimming and J lost 2 bases; unmatched junction nucleotides: 2. Germline V gene sequence: CDR1 SGHAT, CDR2 FQDESV (reference sequence). The CDR3 DNA reads TGTGCCAGCAGCTTGACAGGGGTTAACACTGAAGCTTTCTTT. Its translation is CASSLTGVNTEAFF.

The chain is built from TRBV18 and TRBJ1-2, with D unresolved. The CDR3 contains 14 residues. CDR1 is KGHSH, CDR2 LQKENI, per germline. Trimming pared 3 bases from V and 2 bases from J, leaving 10 bases between. CDR3 loop: CASSPGVSNYGYTF. CDR3 bases: TGTGCCAGCTCACCCGGGGTCTCCAACTATGGCTACACCTTC. Drawing the rest from reference TRBV18 and TRBJ1-2, the complete variable domain is NAGVMQNPRHLVRRRGQEARLRCSPMKGHSHVYWYRQLPEEGLKFMVYLQKENIIDESGMPKERFSAEFPKEGPSILRIQQVVRGDSAAYFCASSPGVSNYGYTFGSGTRLTVV.

V and J are TRBV29-1 and TRBJ2-7, with 8 bases aligning to TRBD2. Trimming removed 0 bases from V and 2 bases from J; junction bases left unmatched: 6. The CDR3 spans 15 residues. Germline loops: CDR1 SQVTM, CDR2 ANQGSEA. The CDR3 here is CSVEDLSGKTYEQYF. In DNA form, the CDR3 reads TGCAGCGTTGAAGATCTTAGCGGGAAGACCTACGAGCAGTACTTC.

This chain uses TRBV5-1 with TRBJ1-2; D possibly corresponds to TRBD1 (5 bases). Germline CDR1 is SGHRS and CDR2 is YFSETQ. The V end was cut by 0 bases, the J end by 4 bases, with 10 bases between. This CDR3 has 14 amino acids. As DNA, the CDR3 is TGCGCCAGCAGCTTGGAACAGGCTGGCTATGGCTACACCTTC. Residues: CASSLEQAGYGYTF.

This clone was detected only a few times. The V gene is TRBV30, the J gene TRBJ1-2; D perhaps matches TRBD1 (5 bases). Trimming removed 2 bases from V and 3 bases from J, with 7 bases in between. This CDR3 region has 12 residues. Germline V gene lookup returns CDR1 GTSNPN and CDR2 SVGIG (reference sequence). This CDR3 is CAWSRGYYGYTF. For the CDR3, the DNA is TGTGCCTGGAGTAGGGGCTACTATGGCTACACCTTC. Supplemented by reference TRBV30 and TRBJ1-2, the full variable domain reads SQTIHQWPATLVQPVGSPLSLECTVEGTSNPNLYWYRQAAGRGLQLLFYSVGIGQISSEVPQNLSASRPQDRQFILSSKKLLLSDSGFYLCAWSRGYYGYTFGSGTRLTVV.

The chain links TRBV18 to TRBJ2-1; TRBD2 might be the D (5 bases). The CDR3 loop spans 12 amino acids. The V end was cut by 3 bases, the J end by 10 bases, with 10 bases between. Germline V gene data show CDR1 as KGHSH and CDR2 as LQKENI. The CDR3 nucleotides read TGTGCCAGCTCACCCATTAGGGAGGAGCAGTTCTTC. Translated, it gives CASSPIREEQFF.

This chain joins TRBV5-1 and TRBJ2-7; 11 positions agree with TRBD1. Trimming took 4 bases from V and 4 from J; bases not matched to a gene: 4. Germline V gene data show CDR1 as SGHRS and CDR2 as YFSETQ. The CDR3 contains 14 residues. This chain's CDR3 is CASSRGQGAYEQYF. Written as DNA, the CDR3 is TGCGCCAGCAGCAGAGGACAGGGGGCATACGAGCAGTACTTC. Supplemented by reference TRBV5-1 and TRBJ2-7, the full variable domain reads KAGVTQTPRYLIKTRGQQVTLSCSPISGHRSVSWYQQTPGQGLQFLFEYFSETQRNKGNFPGRFSGRQFSNSRSEMNVSTLELGDSALYLCASSRGQGAYEQYFGPGTRLTVT.

This clone has only one observation. The chain has TRBV3-1 (or the pseudogene TRBV3-2) and TRBJ1-1; possible D gene TRBD1, 5 bases. Germline loops: CDR1 LGHDT, CDR2 YNNKEL (reference sequence). Trimming left V 0 bases short and J 1 base short, with 9 bases between. CDR3 size: 15 residues. In nucleotides, the CDR3 is TGTGCCAGCAGCCAAGAAGGACACCCGAACACTGAAGCTTTCTTT. Translated, it gives CASSQEGHPNTEAFF.

This chain connects TRBV5-1 to TRBJ1-1; 8 bases match TRBD1. This CDR3 is 17 amino acids long. Per the germline V gene, CDR1 is SGHRS and CDR2 is YFSETQ. V trimming: 4 bases; J trimming: 1 base; junction bases outside the gene matches: 12. The CDR3 DNA is TGCGCCAGCAGCCCTCTGGCAGGGGGCTCATCGAACACTGAAGCTTTCTTT. Its translation is CASSPLAGGSSNTEAFF.

The chain couples TRBV19 to TRBJ1-1; D unresolved. The CDR3 contains 13 residues. From germline, CDR1 is LNHDA and CDR2 SQIVND (reference sequence). V was clipped by 6 bases and J by 1 base, with 9 bases between them. Written as DNA, the CDR3 is TGTGCCAGTAGCGGACTTTCGAACACTGAAGCTTTCTTT. Its translation is CASSGLSNTEAFF.

CDR3 region: CASSRQDRGIDEQYF. The DNA for the CDR3 is TGTGCCAGCTCACGGCAGGACAGGGGGATCGACGAGCAGTACTTC. The chain couples TRBV18 to TRBJ2-7; the match to TRBD1 covers 10 bases. Germline V gene data show CDR1 as KGHSH and CDR2 as LQKENI. V shed 4 bases and J 5 bases; nucleotides not matched to a gene: 8. CDR3 length: 15 amino acids.

This chain uses TRBV7-6 with TRBJ2-6; D possibly corresponds to TRBD1 (5 bases). The CDR3 has 16 residues. V was trimmed by 2 bases and J by 2 bases, leaving 10 bases between them. Germline values: CDR1 SGHVS, CDR2 FNYEAQ. The CDR3 protein is CASSLRAGPGANVLTF. DNA of the CDR3: TGTGCCAGCAGCTTAAGGGCAGGGCCTGGGGCCAACGTCCTGACTTTC.

The V gene is TRBV5-1, the J gene TRBJ2-7, with D unresolved. The CDR3 is made up of 14 amino acids. CDR1 is SGHRS, CDR2 YFSETQ, per germline. V lost 1 base and J lost 0, with 8 bases in between. The CDR3 DNA sequence: TGCGCCAGCAGCTTGCAGGCCAACTCCTACGAGCAGTACTTC. Translation: CASSLQANSYEQYF.

The V call is TRBV5-4, the J call TRBJ1-2, with D unresolved. Germline V gene sequence: CDR1 SGHNT, CDR2 YYREEE (reference sequence). V was pared by 4 bases and J by 2 bases, with 6 bases between. The CDR3 loop spans 12 amino acids. The CDR3 sequence: CASSPSNYGYTF. The CDR3 DNA reads TGTGCCAGCAGCCCTTCCAACTATGGCTACACCTTC.

CDR3 nucleotide sequence: TGCGCCAGTACCCAATGGGGGACAGGGACCAACTATGGCTACACCTTC. Protein product: CASTQWGTGTNYGYTF. The J gene is TRBJ1-2, the V gene TRBV5-1; 9 nucleotides align to TRBD1. With 8 bases clipped from V and 2 bases from J, the junction kept 13 bases outside the gene matches. CDR1 and CDR2 (germline): SGHRS, YFSETQ. The CDR3 loop spans 16 amino acids.

The chain is built from TRBV2 and TRBJ2-5; TRBD2 aligns across 8 bases. Per the germline V gene, CDR1 is SNHLY and CDR2 is FYNNEI. This CDR3 region has 14 residues. V dropped 3 bases and J dropped 4; count of bases not matched to a gene: 4. CDR3 in DNA: TGTGCCAGCAGTGACAGGACTAGCACAGAGACCCAGTACTTC. This translates into CASSDRTSTETQYF.

This chain uses TRBV4-1 with TRBJ2-3, with 12 bases lining up with TRBD1. This CDR3 region has 17 residues. V gave up 0 bases and J gave up 4 bases; unmatched junction bases: 5. From germline, CDR1 is MGHRA and CDR2 YSYEKL. DNA of the CDR3: TGCGCCAGCAGCCAAGATGGGGACAGGGGGCCTGCAGATACGCAGTATTTT. This encodes CASSQDGDRGPADTQYF.

This clone was observed a few times. The chain couples TRBV5-1 to TRBJ1-3; no reliable D call. Trimming shortened V by 5 bases and J by 4 bases, and 16 bases separated the two germline ends. CDR1 is SGHRS and CDR2 is YFSETQ in the germline V gene. The CDR3 has 15 residues. The DNA of the CDR3 is TGCGCCAGCAGTTCGGCCAGTGGGCTAGGAAACACCATATATTTT. Translated, it gives CASSSASGLGNTIYF.

This sequence joins TRBV20-1 and TRBJ1-1, with D unresolved. V was cut by 6 bases and J by 8 bases, with 10 bases left in between. This CDR3 has 10 residues. Germline CDR1 DFQATT, CDR2 SNEGSKA (reference sequence). The chain's CDR3 is CSATGREAFF. As DNA, the CDR3 is TGCAGTGCAACCGGGAGAGAAGCTTTCTTT.

This chain joins TRBV5-8 and TRBJ2-3; 11 bases line up with TRBD1. The CDR3 loop spans 16 amino acids. The junction had 8 bases not matched to a gene; V was cut back by 4 bases and J by 4 bases. Germline CDR1 and CDR2: SGHTS and YDEGEE. The CDR3, as DNA: TGTGCCAGCAGCCCTTGGGGGACAGGGGGACCAGATACGCAGTATTTT. Residues: CASSPWGTGGPDTQYF.

This clone was seen only a few times. The rearrangement joins TRBV2 to TRBJ2-5, with 15 bases identical to TRBD2. J gave up 4 bases and V 6 bases, and 6 bases lay outside the gene matches. Germline-derived CDR1 and CDR2 are SNHLY and FYNNEI. The length of the CDR3 is 16 residues. This chain's CDR3 is CASRGTSGGSGETQYF. The CDR3 DNA sequence: TGTGCCAGCAGAGGGACTAGCGGGGGGTCTGGAGAGACCCAGTACTTC. Variable domain in full (rest from reference TRBV2 and TRBJ2-5): EPEVTQTPSHQVTQMGQEVILRCVPISNHLYFYWYRQILGQKVEFLVSFYNNEISEKSEIFDDQFSVERPDGSNFTLKIRSTKLEDSAMYFCASRGTSGGSGETQYFGPGTRLLVL.

This clone was picked up a small number of times. This sequence joins TRBV24-1 and TRBJ2-3; TRBD1 agrees at 9 bases. In germline, CDR1 is KGHDR, CDR2 SFDVKD. The CDR3 contains 16 residues. Trimming cost V 3 bases and J 2 bases; bases outside gene matches: 5. The CDR3 region is CATSDPGTGNTDTQYF. The CDR3 DNA reads TGTGCCACCAGTGATCCTGGGACAGGGAACACAGATACGCAGTATTTT.